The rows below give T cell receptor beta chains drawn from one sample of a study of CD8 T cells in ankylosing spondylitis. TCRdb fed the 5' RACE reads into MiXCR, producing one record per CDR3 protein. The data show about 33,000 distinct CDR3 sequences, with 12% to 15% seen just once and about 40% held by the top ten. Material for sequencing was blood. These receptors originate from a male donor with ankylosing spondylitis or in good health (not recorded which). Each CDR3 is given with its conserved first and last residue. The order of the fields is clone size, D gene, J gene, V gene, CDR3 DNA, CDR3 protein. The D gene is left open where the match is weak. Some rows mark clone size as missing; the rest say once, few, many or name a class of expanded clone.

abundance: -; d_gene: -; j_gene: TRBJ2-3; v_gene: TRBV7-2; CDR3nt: TGTGCCAGCAGCTTATATTCACGCACAGATACGCAGTATTTT; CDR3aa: CASSLYSRTDTQYF
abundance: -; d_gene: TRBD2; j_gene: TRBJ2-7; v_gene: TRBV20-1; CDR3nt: TGCAGTGCTAGAGATGGGCGTAGCACTAGCGGGAAGTGGGTCTTC; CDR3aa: CSARDGRSTSGKWVF
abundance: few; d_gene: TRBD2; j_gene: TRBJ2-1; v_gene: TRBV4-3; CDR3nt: TGCGCCAGCAGCCTAGCGGGTGCGAGCTCCTACAATGAGCAGTTCTTC; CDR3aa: CASSLAGASSYNEQFF
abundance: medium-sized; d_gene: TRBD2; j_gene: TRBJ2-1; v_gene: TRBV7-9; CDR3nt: TGTGCCAGCAGTCCCGGGACTAGCGGCTACAATGAGCAGTTCTTC; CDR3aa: CASSPGTSGYNEQFF
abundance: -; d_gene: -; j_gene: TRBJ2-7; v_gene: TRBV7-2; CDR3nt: TGTGCCAGCAGCTTTACATACGAGCAGTACTTC; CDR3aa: CASSFTYEQYF
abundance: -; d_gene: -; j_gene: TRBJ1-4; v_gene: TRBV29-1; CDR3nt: TGCAGCGCGGAAGACAGGTCTAATGAAAAACTGTTTTTT; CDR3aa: CSAEDRSNEKLFF
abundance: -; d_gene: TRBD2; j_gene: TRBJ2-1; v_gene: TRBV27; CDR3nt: TGTGCCAGCAGCAGATCGGGGGGGACTAGCGCCTACAATGAGCAGTTCTTC; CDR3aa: CASSRSGGTSAYNEQFF
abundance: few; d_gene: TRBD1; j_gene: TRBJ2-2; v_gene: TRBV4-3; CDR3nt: TGCGCCAGCAGCCCAAAAATGGGGGGACAGGGGGCCGGGGAGCTGTTTTTT; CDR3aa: CASSPKMGGQGAGELFF
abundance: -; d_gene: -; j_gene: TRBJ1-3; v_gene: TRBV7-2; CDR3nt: TGTGCCAGCAGCTTAGCGGGCTCTGGAAACACCATATATTTT; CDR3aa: CASSLAGSGNTIYF
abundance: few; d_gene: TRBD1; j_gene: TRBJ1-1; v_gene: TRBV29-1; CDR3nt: TGCAGCGTGGGACAGGGGGCTTTAATGTACACTGAAGCTTTCTTT; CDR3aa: CSVGQGALMYTEAFF
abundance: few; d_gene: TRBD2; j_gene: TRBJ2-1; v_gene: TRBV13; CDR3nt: TGTGCCAGCAGCTTGGCGGGAGGAAAGGCTGAGCAGTTCTTC; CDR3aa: CASSLAGGKAEQFF
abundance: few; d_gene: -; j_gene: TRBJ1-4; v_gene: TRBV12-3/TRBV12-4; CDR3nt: TGTGCCAGCAGTTATGGGGAAAAACTGTTTTTT; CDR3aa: CASSYGEKLFF
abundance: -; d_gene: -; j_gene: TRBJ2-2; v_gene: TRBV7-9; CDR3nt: TGTGCCAGCAGCTTAGACGGGGGCGCCGCCGGGGAGCTGTTTTTT; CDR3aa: CASSLDGGAAGELFF
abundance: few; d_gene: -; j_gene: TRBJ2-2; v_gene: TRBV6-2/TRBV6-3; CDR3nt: TGTGCCAGCAGTGACCCTAGCGAAAGTGGCGTCGGGGAGCTGTTTTTT; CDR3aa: CASSDPSESGVGELFF
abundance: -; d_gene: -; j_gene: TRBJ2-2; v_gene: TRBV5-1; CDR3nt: TGCGCCAGCAGCTTGGCCACGGGGAACACCGGGGAGCTGTTTTTT; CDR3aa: CASSLATGNTGELFF
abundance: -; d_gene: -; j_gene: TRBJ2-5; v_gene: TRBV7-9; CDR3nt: TGTGCCAGCAGCTTAGCGATCGCTGGCGAGACCCAGTACTTC; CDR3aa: CASSLAIAGETQYF
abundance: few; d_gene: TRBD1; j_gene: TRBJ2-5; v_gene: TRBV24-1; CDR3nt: TGTGCCACCAGTGATGCAGGGGGAGTATGGGAGACCCAGTACTTC; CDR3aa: CATSDAGGVWETQYF
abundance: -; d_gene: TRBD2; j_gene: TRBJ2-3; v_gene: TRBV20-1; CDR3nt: TGCAGCGCCAGCCTCGGAGCGGGAATCACAGATACGCAGTATTTT; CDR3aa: CSASLGAGITDTQYF
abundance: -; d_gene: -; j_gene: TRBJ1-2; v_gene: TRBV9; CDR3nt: TGTGCCAGCAGCCCCTCGGACAACGGCTATGGCTACACCTTC; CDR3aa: CASSPSDNGYGYTF
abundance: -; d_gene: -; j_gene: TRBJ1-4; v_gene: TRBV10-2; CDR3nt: TGCGCCAGCAAGGGGGGCAGGGAGACTCGAACTAATGAAAAACTGTTTTTT; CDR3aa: CASKGGRETRTNEKLFF
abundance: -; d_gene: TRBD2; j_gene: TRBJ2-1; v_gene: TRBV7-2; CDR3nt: TGTGCCAGCAGCGCGCCCCTGGGGCGGGAGGTACTCAATGAGCAGTTCTTC; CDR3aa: CASSAPLGREVLNEQFF
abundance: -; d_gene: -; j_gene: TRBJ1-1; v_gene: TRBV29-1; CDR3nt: TGCAGCGCCCTGGGCGGGAACACTGAAGCTTTCTTT; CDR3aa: CSALGGNTEAFF
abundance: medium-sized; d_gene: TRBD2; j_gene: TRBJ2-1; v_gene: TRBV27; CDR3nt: TGTGCCAGCAGTTCATCCACCGGGACTAGCGGGAGCAATGAGCAGTTCTTC; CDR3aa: CASSSSTGTSGSNEQFF
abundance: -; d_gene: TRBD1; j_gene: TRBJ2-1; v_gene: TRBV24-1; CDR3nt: TGTGCCACCAGTGCCAATTTTGACAGGGGCGAGCAGTTCTTC; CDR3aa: CATSANFDRGEQFF
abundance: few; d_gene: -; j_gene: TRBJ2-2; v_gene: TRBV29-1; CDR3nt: TGCAGCGTTGAACTAGGTGGGACCGGGGAGCTGTTTTTT; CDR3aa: CSVELGGTGELFF
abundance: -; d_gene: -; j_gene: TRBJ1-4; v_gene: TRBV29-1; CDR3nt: TGCAGCGTTCTGGCAGCTACAACTAATGAAAAACTGTTTTTT; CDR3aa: CSVLAATTNEKLFF
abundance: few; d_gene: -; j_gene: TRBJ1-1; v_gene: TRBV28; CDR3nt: TGTGCCAGCAGTACTTACAGGGTAACGAACACTGAAGCTTTCTTT; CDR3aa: CASSTYRVTNTEAFF
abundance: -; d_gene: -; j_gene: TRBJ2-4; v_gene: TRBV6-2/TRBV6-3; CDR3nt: TGTGCCAGCAGACCCCCGGGACAACTCATTCAGTACTTC; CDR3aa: CASRPPGQLIQYF
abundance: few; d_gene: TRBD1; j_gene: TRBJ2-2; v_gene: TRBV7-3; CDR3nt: TGTGCCAGCAGCTTTACAGGGGACGGGGAGCTGTTTTTT; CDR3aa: CASSFTGDGELFF
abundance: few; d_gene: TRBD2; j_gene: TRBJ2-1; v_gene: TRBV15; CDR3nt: TGTGCCACCAGCAGAGCTCGGGTAGCGGGAGGTTATGAGCAGTTCTTC; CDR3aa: CATSRARVAGGYEQFF
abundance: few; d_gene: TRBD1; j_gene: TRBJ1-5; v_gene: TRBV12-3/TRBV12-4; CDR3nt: TGTGCCAGCAGTTTAGGAACAGGGGTAAGGCCCCAGCATTTT; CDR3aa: CASSLGTGVRPQHF
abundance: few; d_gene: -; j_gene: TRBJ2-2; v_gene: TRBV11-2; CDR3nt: TGTGCCAGCAGCTTGGCCGGGACGGCCGGGGAGCTGTTTTTT; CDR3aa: CASSLAGTAGELFF
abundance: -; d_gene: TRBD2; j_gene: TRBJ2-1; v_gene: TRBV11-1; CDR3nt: TGTGCCAGCAGCTTAGGAAGGACTAGCGGGAGAAACAATGAGCAGTTCTTC; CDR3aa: CASSLGRTSGRNNEQFF
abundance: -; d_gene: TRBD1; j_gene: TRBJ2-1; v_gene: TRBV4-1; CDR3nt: TGCGCCAGCAGCCGAGGACAGGGGGCGAACTACAATGAGCAGTTCTTC; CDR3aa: CASSRGQGANYNEQFF
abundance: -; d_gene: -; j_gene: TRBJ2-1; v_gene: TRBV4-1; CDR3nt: TGCGCCAGCAGCCAAGTCCGCTACAATGAGCAGTTCTTC; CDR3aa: CASSQVRYNEQFF
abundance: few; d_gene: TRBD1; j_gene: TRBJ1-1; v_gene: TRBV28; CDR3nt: TGTGCCAGCAGTTTAGGGGACAGGGTGAACACTGAAGCTTTCTTT; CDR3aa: CASSLGDRVNTEAFF
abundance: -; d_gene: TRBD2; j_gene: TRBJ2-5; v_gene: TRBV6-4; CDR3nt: TGTGCCAGCAGTGAATCGGGGGGCCAAGAGACCCAGTACTTC; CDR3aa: CASSESGGQETQYF
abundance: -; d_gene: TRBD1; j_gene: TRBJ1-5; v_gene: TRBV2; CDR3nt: TGTGCCAGCAGTGAGGACAGGGGGGTGATGGCCCAGCATTTT; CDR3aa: CASSEDRGVMAQHF
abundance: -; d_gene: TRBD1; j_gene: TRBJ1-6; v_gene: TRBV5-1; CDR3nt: TGCGCCAGCAGCTCTGCAGGGGGGAATTCACCCCTCCACTTT; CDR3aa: CASSSAGGNSPLHF
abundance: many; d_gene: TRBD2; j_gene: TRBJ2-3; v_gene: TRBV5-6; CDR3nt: TGTGCCAGCAGCGCCGGGACTAGCGGGAGAGATACGCAGTATTTT; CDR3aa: CASSAGTSGRDTQYF
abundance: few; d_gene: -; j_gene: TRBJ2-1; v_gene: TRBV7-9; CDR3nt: TGTGCCAGCAGCCGGGCCTATGAGCAGTTCTTC; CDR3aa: CASSRAYEQFF
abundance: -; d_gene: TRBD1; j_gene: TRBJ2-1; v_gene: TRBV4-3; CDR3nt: TGCGCCAGCAGCCAAGAACAACAGGGGAATGAGCAGTTCTTC; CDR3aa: CASSQEQQGNEQFF